These T cell receptor beta chains were read from a single sample in a study of response to subunit inactivated influenza vaccine. In TCRdb, the RT-PCR reads were re-called with MiXCR into one record per CDR3 protein. The sample lists about 570,000 distinct CDR3 sequences; about 11% were seen once. The sample also formed part of further work on T cells expressing NK-cell markers.

The sequencing used PBMCs from blood, collected on the day of vaccination. The receptors were gathered from a man aged 50 to 60 who received an inactivated influenza vaccine. Each CDR3 is given with its conserved first and last residue. The D gene is left open where the match is weak. Clone size is given for some rows only: seen once, a few or many times, or a class if the clone is expanded.

size,D,J,V,DNA,CDR3
.,.,TRBJ1-3,TRBV20-1,TGCAGTGCTAAGACGGGGGGCTCTGGAAACACCATATATTTT,CSAKTGGSGNTIYF
.,TRBD1,TRBJ2-2,TRBV5-1,TGCGCCAGCATCTTGACCACAGGGGCCGCCACCGAGGAGCTGTTTTTT,CASILTTGAATEELFF
.,TRBD1,TRBJ1-5,TRBV20-1,TGCAGTGCTAGCGGCAGGGGGCTTCAGCCCCAGCATTTT,CSASGRGLQPQHF
.,.,TRBJ1-5,TRBV21-1,TGTGCCAGCAGTGACACTCGACGGAATTATAGCAATCAGCCCCAGCATTTT,CASSDTRRNYSNQPQHF
.,.,TRBJ2-7,TRBV7-9,TGTGCCAGCAGCCATCGGGGGGCCAGAGTCGGAGAGCAGTACTTC,CASSHRGARVGEQYF
.,.,TRBJ2-7,TRBV4-3,TGCGCCAGCAGCCAAGACCATGGGAGGTACGAGCAGTACTTC,CASSQDHGRYEQYF
many,.,TRBJ2-7,TRBV5-4,TGTGCCAGCAGCGCCGGGACGGATTTAGCTGAGCAGTACTTC,CASSAGTDLAEQYF
.,.,TRBJ1-4,TRBV10-3,TGTGCCATCAGTGTTGCCAGGGAAGATGAAAAACTGTTTTTT,CAISVAREDEKLFF
few,.,TRBJ2-1,TRBV10-3,TGTGCCATCAGTGAGTCGACCACCAATGAGCAGTTCTTC,CAISESTTNEQFF
.,TRBD1,TRBJ1-2,TRBV29-1,TGCAGCGTTGTTGGGACAGGGTCAGGCTACACCTTC,CSVVGTGSGYTF
few,.,TRBJ2-2,TRBV12-3/TRBV12-4,TGTGCCAGCAGTTTATACAGTAACACCGGGGAGCTGTTTTTT,CASSLYSNTGELFF
many,TRBD1,TRBJ2-2,TRBV6-2/TRBV6-3,TGTGCCAGCAGCCACCAAGGGACAGGGGGTAACACCGGGGAGCTGTTTTTT,CASSHQGTGGNTGELFF
.,.,TRBJ1-2,TRBV6-5,TGTGCCAGCAGTTCCCCGGGACTTTCGAGCGATGGCTACACCTTC,CASSSPGLSSDGYTF
.,TRBD1,TRBJ2-7,TRBV7-9,TGTGCCAGCAGCTTCCAGGGGGCTGTCTACGAGCAGTACTTC,CASSFQGAVYEQYF
few,TRBD2,TRBJ2-5,TRBV12-3/TRBV12-4,TGTGCCAGCAACCCTAGCGGGAGAGGGGAGACCCAGTACTTC,CASNPSGRGETQYF
few,TRBD2,TRBJ2-6,TRBV4-3,TGCGCCAGCAGCCAAGATCCGGGGGGGAGCTCTGGGGCCAACGTCCTGACTTTC,CASSQDPGGSSGANVLTF
few,.,TRBJ2-7,TRBV18,TGTGCCAGCTCACCGTCTAGGACAGTCCCCTACGAGCAGTACTTC,CASSPSRTVPYEQYF